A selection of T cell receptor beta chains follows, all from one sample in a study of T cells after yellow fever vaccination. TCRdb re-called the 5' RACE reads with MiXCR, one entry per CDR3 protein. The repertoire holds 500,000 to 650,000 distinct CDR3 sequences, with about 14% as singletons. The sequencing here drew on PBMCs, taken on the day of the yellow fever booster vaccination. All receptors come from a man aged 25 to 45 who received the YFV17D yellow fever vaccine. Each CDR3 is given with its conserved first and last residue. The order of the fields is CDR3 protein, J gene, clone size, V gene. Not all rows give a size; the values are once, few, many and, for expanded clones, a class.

CASSFKLSGTSSYNEQFF | TRBJ2-1 | NA | TRBV5-6
CATVDRLGETQYF | TRBJ2-5 | few | TRBV5-6
CASRPSSGRGTDTQYF | TRBJ2-3 | few | TRBV5-1
CASSAVWSSYNEQFF | TRBJ2-1 | few | TRBV5-5
CASSRGRSNQPQHF | TRBJ1-5 | few | TRBV23-1
CASSFTWRDTQYF | TRBJ2-3 | few | TRBV7-3
CASSYEAGGPYNEQFF | TRBJ2-1 | NA | TRBV6-2/TRBV6-3
CASSLGASTASTDTQYF | TRBJ2-3 | few | TRBV5-1
CASRRGGSLYEQYF | TRBJ2-7 | few | TRBV7-2
CASSLTSTEQYF | TRBJ2-7 | NA | TRBV5-1
CASSVGWGRAFF | TRBJ1-1 | few | TRBV9
CASSLEIAGNNEQFF | TRBJ2-1 | many | TRBV5-1
CASSHLRGDPYEQYF | TRBJ2-7 | NA | TRBV5-1
CASSTRQAPNYGYTF | TRBJ1-2 | few | TRBV19
CSALKDRGLRETQYF | TRBJ2-5 | many | TRBV20-1
CASRLAGESYNEQFF | TRBJ2-1 | few | TRBV28
CASSYSRTSVGTYEQYF | TRBJ2-7 | NA | TRBV6-2/TRBV6-3
CASSIPGGGLSYEQYF | TRBJ2-7 | few | TRBV28
CASSQAEWGDRDGYTF | TRBJ1-2 | many | TRBV4-3
CASSVTSGTSGNEQFF | TRBJ2-1 | few | TRBV7-9
CSVVKSWGRDRPYNEQFF | TRBJ2-1 | NA | TRBV29-1
CASSSKSQGGETQYF | TRBJ2-5 | NA | TRBV5-4
CASSGRTSGPYEQYF | TRBJ2-7 | few | TRBV21-1
CSARIAGGPGELFF | TRBJ2-2 | few | TRBV20-1
CSASHGRGTDTQYF | TRBJ2-3 | NA | TRBV20-1
CASKPGTTTAYNEQFF | TRBJ2-1 | NA | TRBV9
CATTAGGVNEQFF | TRBJ2-1 | few | TRBV4-2
CASSYYRTSASYEQYF | TRBJ2-7 | NA | TRBV6-5
CSAREGLAGVGQFF | TRBJ2-1 | NA | TRBV20-1
CASSLWDTEAFF | TRBJ1-1 | many | TRBV12-3/TRBV12-4
CASSLVGKSEAFF | TRBJ1-1 | few | TRBV7-2
CSVEDQMTANYGYTF | TRBJ1-2 | NA | TRBV29-1
CSARDRAGANTQYF | TRBJ2-3 | few | TRBV20-1
CASSPVTGKETQYF | TRBJ2-5 | few | TRBV18
CSATQARYEQYF | TRBJ2-7 | NA | TRBV20-1
CASSATSGSSSEQYF | TRBJ2-7 | NA | TRBV7-2
CAISIEQGVQPQHF | TRBJ1-5 | NA | TRBV10-3
CASSEGTALRNSPLHF | TRBJ1-6 | few | TRBV25-1